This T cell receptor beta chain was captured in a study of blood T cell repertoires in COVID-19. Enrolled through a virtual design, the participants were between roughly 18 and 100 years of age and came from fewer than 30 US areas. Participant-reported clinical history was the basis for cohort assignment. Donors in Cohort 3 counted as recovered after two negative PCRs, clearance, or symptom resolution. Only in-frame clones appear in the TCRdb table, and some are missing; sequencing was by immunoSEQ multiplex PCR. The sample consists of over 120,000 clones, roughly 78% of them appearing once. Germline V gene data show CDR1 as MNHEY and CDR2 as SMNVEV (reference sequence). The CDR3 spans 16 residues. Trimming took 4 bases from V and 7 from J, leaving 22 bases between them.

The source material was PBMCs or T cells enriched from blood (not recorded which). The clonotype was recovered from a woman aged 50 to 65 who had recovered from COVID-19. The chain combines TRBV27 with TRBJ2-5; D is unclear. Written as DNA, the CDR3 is TGTGCCAGCAGTTCCCCACTTTTTGACTCCGAAGGGACCCAGTACTTC. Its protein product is CASSSPLFDSEGTQYF.